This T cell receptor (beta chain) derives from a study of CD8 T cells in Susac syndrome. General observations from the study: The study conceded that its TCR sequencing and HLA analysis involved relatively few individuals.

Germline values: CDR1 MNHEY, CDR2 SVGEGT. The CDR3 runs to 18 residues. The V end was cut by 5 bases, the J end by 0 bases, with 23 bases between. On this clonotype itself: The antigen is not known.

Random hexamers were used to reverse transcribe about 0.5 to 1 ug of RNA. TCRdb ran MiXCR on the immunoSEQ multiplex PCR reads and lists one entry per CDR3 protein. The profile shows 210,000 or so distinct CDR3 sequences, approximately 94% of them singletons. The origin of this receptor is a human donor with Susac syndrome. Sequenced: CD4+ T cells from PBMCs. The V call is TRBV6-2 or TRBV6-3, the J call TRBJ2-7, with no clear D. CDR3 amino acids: CASSSPSAAGFFSYEQYF. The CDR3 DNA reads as TGTGCCAGCAGTAGCCCCTCTGCCGCTGGGTTCTTCTCCTACGAGCAGTACTTC.